This T cell receptor (beta chain) was captured in a study of shared clonotypes between healthy human individuals (dated by TCRdb to 2018 to 2020). Concerning the study at large: A couple of women and three men aged 18 to 49 years were included in the cohort. For each donor, three plates each were used for CD4 naive and CD4 memory, two plates were used for CD8 naive, and one plate was used for CD8 memory. Blood TCR repertoires of about 5 healthy adults were deeply sequenced to estimate repertoire size and the extent of clonotype sharing between individuals. Libraries were prepared and TCR repertoires were sequenced by different laboratories using diverse techniques, in order to increase sequencing depth and limit assay-specific biases. Per donor, leukapheresis produced somewhere between about 0.94 and 9.5 billion PBMCs. Points the paper makes about the study in general: Even with the large sequencing depth, rarefaction of the sorted-subset datasets indicated that sequencing was incomplete. Larger estimated clonotype richness was generally found for naive subsets than for memory subsets. Pairwise subsampling indicated that sequencing depth was expected to affect the degree of clonotype sharing among donors. Clonotypes shared by all four sorted-subset donors showed higher generation probabilities than non-shared clonotypes. Sampling was limited to blood, and TCR repertoires in tissue likely differ from TCR repertoires in blood. When several donors were compared, the shared fraction of clonotypes was about 5% for naive CD4, approximately 3.3% for naive CD8, more than 2% for memory CD4, and less than 0.45% for memory CD8. Because the study included only a small number of donors, the genetic and exposure-history diversity represented was limited.

The CDR3 contains 14 residues, cysteine and phenylalanine counted. Just CDR3 DNA is preserved here, 42 bases in frame from base 1. Trimming takes 7 bases from V and 2 bases from J, and the germline ends sit 13 bases apart. According to the germline V gene, CDR1 reads MDHEN and CDR2 reads SYDVKM. CD8 naive samples were CD45RO-negative cells positively selected for CCR7, giving a CD45RA+CCR7+ population that excluded TemRA cells. The donors were healthy, HIV-negative adults with no recently reported acute infections or vaccinations. Every donor was a Caucasian adult residing in Nashville, Tennessee, USA. After blood collection by leukapheresis, PBMCs were isolated using Ficoll-Histopaque density gradient centrifugation and then cryopreserved in the vapor phase of liquid nitrogen. Analytical flow cytometry was used to check the purity and quantity of every magnetically sorted T cell population. From each sorted fraction, genomic DNA was isolated and quantified by UV absorbance on a Nanodrop 2000c.

About this clone: Its binding antigen is unknown. Per-base qualities were not stored, and no clone one base away is much larger.

Using the deep immunoSEQ assay, TCR CDR3 regions were amplified from genomic DNA by multiplex PCR. Genomic DNA extracted from each cell subset was distributed evenly over all wells of several immunoSEQ 96-well plates, and each plate served as one replicate. For sorted subsets, about 200 ng genomic DNA, equal to approximately 30,000 T cell genomes, was loaded into each replicate PCR. Purified libraries were measured with a Qubit 3.0 fluorometer, size-checked on a Bioanalyzer 2100, and measured again with the KAPA Library Quantification kit. Every immunoSEQ 96-well plate was sequenced on a separate single-read 150-cycle Illumina NextSeq 550 flow cell. Per the original workflow: The immunoSEQ output contained only junctional sequences without quality scores, so filtering could not match that applied to full-length reads. Sequences were annotated with PyIR, a Python wrapper for IgBLAST v1.9, and V/J genes and CDR3 were assigned using IMGT germline references. Reads were filtered out if the reads had weak V/J assignments (E-value above 1e-6), no CDR3, stop codons, out-of-frame junctions, or ambiguous translated residues. V3J clonotypes were defined as sequences sharing an identical inferred V gene, J gene, and CDR3 amino acid sequence. The percentage overlap between two repertoires was calculated by dividing the number of shared unique clonotypes by the size of the smaller repertoire. Richness of each repertoire was evaluated using RTK rarefaction, the Chao1 estimator, and Recon v2.1 estimates of unobserved clonotypes. Generation probabilities for all TCRbeta clonotypes obtained by the gDNA method from a handful of donors were computed using OLGA. TCRdb took this table from immuneACCESS and kept in-frame rearrangements with V and J called. Such tables lack part of the clones; where checked against another copy, unresolved V genes explain under half of the gap, and the rest is unexplained. The D gene and trimming were derived from the DNA, and the V and J assignments and clone size from that table. This sample comprises around 2,000,000 clones, about 94% of them detected only once. Clones ranked in the top ten supply about 1.1% of the sample.

The specimen sequenced was naive CD8+ T cells sorted from blood. The sample's cell subset or site, from its label and the paper: CD45RA+CCR7+. This receptor was taken from a man aged 18-30 years in good health. The rearrangement combines TRBV28 with TRBJ2-3; too little of a D gene remains to name it. At the DNA level, the sequence is TGTGCCAGCACGGCCGGTGCTAACACAGATACGCAGTATTTT. This yields the protein CASTAGANTDTQYF.